This T cell receptor (beta chain) originates from a study of OX40 agonist ivuxolimab in advanced cancers. Overall study context: Checkpoint inhibitors had been given previously to roughly 40% of patients.

This clone was counted once. The germline CDR1 and CDR2 sequences are SGHRS and YFSETQ. This CDR3 has 13 amino acids. Unmatched junction bases numbered 6, after V lost 6 bases and J lost 8 bases. Libraries were prepared by immunoSEQ multiplex PCR; TCRdb keeps only in-frame clonotypes and omits some of them. Of tens of thousands of clones in the sample, around nine tenths were seen once. The J gene is TRBJ2-4, the V gene TRBV5-1; 9 bases line up with TRBD1. The material sequenced was CD4+ or CD8+ T cells sorted from blood, taken in a trial of the OX40 agonist ivuxolimab. The source is an adult with an advanced solid tumor such as melanoma, head and neck, liver or kidney cancer. CDR3 amino acids: CASTEQGADIQYF. The CDR3 coding sequence is TGCGCCAGCACTGAACAGGGGGCAGACATTCAGTACTTC.